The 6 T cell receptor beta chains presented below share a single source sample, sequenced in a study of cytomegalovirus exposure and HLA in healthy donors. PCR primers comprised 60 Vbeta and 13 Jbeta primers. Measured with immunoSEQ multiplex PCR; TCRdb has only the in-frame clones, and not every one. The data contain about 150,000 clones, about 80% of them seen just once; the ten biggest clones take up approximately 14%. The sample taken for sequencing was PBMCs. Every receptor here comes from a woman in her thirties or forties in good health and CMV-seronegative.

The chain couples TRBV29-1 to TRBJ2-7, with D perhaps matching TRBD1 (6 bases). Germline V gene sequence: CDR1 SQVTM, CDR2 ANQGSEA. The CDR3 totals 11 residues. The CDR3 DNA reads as TGCAGTCTTCAGGGGCCCGACGAGCAGTACTTC. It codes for CSLQGPDEQYF.

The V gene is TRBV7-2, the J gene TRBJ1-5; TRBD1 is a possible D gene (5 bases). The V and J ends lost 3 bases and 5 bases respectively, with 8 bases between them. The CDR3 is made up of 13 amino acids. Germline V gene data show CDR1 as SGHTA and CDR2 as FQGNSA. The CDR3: CASSLSRDQPQHF. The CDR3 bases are TGTGCCAGCAGCTTGTCCAGGGATCAGCCCCAGCATTTT.

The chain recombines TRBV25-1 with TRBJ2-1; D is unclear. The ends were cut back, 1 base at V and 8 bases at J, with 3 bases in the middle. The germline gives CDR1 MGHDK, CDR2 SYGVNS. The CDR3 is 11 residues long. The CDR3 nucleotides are TGTGCCAGCAGTGAATTCTATGAGCAGTTCTTC. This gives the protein CASSEFYEQFF.

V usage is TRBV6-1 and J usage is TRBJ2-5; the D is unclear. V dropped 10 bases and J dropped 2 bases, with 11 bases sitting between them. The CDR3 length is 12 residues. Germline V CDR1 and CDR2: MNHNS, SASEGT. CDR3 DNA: TGTGCCACCGAACACGTGCAAGAGACCCAGTACTTC. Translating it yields CATEHVQETQYF.

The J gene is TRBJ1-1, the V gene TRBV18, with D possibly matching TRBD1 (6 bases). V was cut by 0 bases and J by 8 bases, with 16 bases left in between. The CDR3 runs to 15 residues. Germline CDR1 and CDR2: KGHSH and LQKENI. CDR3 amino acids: CASSPPRQGLVEAFF. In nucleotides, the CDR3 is TGTGCCAGCTCACCACCTCGGCAGGGGTTGGTGGAAGCTTTCTTT.

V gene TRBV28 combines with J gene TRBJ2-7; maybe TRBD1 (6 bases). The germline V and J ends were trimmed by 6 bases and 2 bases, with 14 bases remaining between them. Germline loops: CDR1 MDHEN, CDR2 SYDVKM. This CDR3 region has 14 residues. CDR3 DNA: TGTGCCAGCAGGTCTGGCACAGGGACCTACGAGCAGTACTTC. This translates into CASRSGTGTYEQYF.